This record looks at one T cell receptor (beta chain) sequence and its context. Its antigen is not identified. Germline loops: CDR1 MDHEN, CDR2 SYDVKM. With 6 bases removed from V and 5 bases from J, the gap between germline ends came to 14 bases. The CDR3 length is 14 residues. The data originate from a study of T cell responses to AZD1222 COVID-19 vaccine. Study conclusions and caveats: Clonal diversity may have been underestimated in mostly white British donors. No day 14 peak samples; only post-peak repertoires were characterized. In the spike-specific TCR repertoire, nearly half reportedly target unmutated variant regions.

Clones were read by immunoSEQ multiplex PCR, and TCRdb kept only the in-frame ones, dropping some. The sample has around 110,000 clones; less than 90% are singletons. Source: peripheral blood, taken on day 0 of AZD1222 vaccination. The chain is built from TRBV28 and TRBJ1-5; D may be TRBD1 (5 bases). The source is an adult in good health. Here the CDR3 reads CASSPGLSYQPQHF. The CDR3, as DNA: TGTGCCAGCAGCCCGGGACTGAGTTATCAGCCCCAGCATTTT.